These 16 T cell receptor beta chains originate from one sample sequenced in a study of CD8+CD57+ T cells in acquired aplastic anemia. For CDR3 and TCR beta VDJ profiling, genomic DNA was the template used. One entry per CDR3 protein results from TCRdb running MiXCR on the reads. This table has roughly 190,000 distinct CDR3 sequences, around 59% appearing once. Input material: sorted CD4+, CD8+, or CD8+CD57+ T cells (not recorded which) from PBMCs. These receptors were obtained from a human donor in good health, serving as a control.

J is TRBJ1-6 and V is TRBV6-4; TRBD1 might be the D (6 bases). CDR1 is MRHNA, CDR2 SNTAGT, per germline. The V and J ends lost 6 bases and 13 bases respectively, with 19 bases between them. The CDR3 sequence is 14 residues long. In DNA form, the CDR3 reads TGTGCCAGCAGACCAGCAGGGGACACTCAGCCCCTCCACTTT. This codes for CASRPAGDTQPLHF.

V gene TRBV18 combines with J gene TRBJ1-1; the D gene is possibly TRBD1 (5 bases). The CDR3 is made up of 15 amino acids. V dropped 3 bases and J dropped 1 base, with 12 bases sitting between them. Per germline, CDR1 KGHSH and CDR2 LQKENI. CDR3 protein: CASSPEGTWNTEAFF. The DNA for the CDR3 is TGTGCCAGCTCACCTGAGGGGACCTGGAACACTGAAGCTTTCTTT.

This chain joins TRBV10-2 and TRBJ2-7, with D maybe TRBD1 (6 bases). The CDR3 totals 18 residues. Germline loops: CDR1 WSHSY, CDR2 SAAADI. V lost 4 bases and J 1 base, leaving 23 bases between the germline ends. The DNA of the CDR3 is TGCGCCAGCAGTGGAGGAACAGGGCCAGCCTGGGCTTCCTACGAGCAGTACTTC. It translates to CASSGGTGPAWASYEQYF.

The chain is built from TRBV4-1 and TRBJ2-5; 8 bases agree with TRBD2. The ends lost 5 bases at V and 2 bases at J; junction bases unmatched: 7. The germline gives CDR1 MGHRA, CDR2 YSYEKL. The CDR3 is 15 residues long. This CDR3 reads CASSMARGGQETQYF. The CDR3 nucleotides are TGCGCCAGCAGCATGGCCCGGGGGGGACAAGAGACCCAGTACTTC.

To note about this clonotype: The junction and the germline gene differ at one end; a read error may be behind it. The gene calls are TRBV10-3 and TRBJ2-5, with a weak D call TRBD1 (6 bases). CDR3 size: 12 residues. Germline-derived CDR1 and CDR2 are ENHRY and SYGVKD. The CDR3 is CASTGSQETQYF. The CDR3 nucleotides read TGTGCTAGCACAGGGAGTCAAGAGACCCAGTACTTT.

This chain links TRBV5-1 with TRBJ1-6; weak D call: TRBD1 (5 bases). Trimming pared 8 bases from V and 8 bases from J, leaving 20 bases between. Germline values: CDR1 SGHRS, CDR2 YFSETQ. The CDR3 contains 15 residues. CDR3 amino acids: CASTPGGGTDSPLHF. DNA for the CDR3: TGCGCCAGTACCCCTGGGGGAGGTACGGATTCACCCCTCCACTTT.

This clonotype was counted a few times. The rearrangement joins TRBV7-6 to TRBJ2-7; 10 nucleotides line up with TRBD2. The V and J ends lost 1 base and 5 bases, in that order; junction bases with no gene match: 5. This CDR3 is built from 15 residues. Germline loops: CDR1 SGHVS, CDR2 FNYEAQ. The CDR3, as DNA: TGTGCCAGCAGCTTAGGAGCGGGGGGGCTCGACGAGCAGTACTTC. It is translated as CASSLGAGGLDEQYF.

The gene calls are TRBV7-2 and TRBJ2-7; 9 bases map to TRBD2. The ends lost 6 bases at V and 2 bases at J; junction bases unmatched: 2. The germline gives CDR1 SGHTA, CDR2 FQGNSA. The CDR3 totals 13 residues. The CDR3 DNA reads TGTGCCAGCAGACCTAGCGGGGCCTACGAGCAGTACTTC. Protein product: CASRPSGAYEQYF.

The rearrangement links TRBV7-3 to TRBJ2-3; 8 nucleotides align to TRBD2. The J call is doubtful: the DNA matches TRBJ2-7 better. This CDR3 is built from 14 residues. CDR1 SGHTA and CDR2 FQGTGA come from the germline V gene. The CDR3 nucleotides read TGTGCCAGCAGCCCACTAGCGGTTTCAGATACGCAGTACTTC. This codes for CASSPLAVSDTQYF.

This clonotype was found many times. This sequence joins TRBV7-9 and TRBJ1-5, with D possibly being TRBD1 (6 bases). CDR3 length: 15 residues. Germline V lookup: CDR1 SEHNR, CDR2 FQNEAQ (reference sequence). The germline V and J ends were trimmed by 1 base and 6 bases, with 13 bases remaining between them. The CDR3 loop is CASSLGGGGVQPQHF. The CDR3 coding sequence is TGTGCCAGCAGCTTAGGAGGGGGGGGTGTTCAGCCCCAGCATTTT. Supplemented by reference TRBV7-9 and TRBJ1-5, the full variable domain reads DTGVSQNPRHKITKRGQNVTFRCDPISEHNRLYWYRQTLGQGPEFLTYFQNEAQLEKSRLLSDRFSAERPKGSFSTLEIQRTEQGDSAMYLCASSLGGGGVQPQHFGDGTRLSIL.

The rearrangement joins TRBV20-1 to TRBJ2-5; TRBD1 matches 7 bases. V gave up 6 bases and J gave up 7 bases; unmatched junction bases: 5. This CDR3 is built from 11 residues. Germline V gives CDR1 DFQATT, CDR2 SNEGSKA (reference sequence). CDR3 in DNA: TGCAGTGCGGAGAGACAGGGGACCCAGTACTTC. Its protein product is CSAERQGTQYF.

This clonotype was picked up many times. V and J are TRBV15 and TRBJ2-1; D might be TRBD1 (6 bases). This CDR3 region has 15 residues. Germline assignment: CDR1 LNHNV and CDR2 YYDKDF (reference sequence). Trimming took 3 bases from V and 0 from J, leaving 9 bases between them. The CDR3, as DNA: TGTGCCACCAGCAGGGAGGACAGCTCCTACAATGAGCAGTTCTTC. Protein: CATSREDSSYNEQFF.

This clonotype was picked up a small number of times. The DNA of the CDR3 is TGTGCCAGCAGCGTAGAAGCAGGGGGAGCGGTTCTGGGAGGCTACACCTTC. This translates into CASSVEAGGAVLGGYTF. The chain couples TRBV9 to TRBJ1-2; 7 bases are shared with TRBD1. CDR1 and CDR2 (germline): SGDLS, YYNGEE. V shed 0 bases and J 8 bases; nucleotides not matched to a gene: 16. The CDR3 contains 17 residues.

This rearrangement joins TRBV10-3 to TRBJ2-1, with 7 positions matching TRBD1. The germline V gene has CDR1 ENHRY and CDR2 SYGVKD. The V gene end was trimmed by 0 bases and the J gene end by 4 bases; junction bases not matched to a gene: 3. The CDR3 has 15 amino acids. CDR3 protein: CAISESVGQYNEQFF. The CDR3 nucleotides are TGTGCCATCAGTGAGTCTGTGGGACAGTACAATGAGCAGTTCTTC.

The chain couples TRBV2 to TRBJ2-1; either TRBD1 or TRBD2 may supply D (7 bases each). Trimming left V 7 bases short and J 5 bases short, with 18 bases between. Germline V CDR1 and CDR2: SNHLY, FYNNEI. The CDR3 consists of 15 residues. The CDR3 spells CASKTGEGVNNEQFF. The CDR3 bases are TGTGCCAGCAAAACAGGGGAGGGGGTAAACAATGAGCAGTTCTTC.

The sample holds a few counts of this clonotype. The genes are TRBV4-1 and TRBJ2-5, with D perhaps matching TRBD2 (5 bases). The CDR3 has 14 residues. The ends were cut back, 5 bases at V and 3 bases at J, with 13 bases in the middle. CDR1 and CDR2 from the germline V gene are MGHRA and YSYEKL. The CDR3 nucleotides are TGCGCCAGCAGCAACGGGATGTTTGAAGAGACCCAGTACTTC. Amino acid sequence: CASSNGMFEETQYF.